This entry features one T cell receptor (beta chain) sequence. TCRbeta libraries were built with three rounds of nested PCR, modified from ARM-PCR. Each CDR3 protein gets one entry after TCRdb re-called the multiplex PCR reads with MiXCR. The repertoire includes tens of thousands of distinct CDR3 sequences, 65% to 75% of them detected once, and roughly 13% sits in the top ten. The sample comes from a study of tumor and adjacent non-tumor tissue in lung cancer. No cell sorting was done before RNA was extracted from the tissue. There are 14 residues in the CDR3. The germline V and J ends were trimmed by 6 bases and 7 bases, with 19 bases remaining between them. Germline CDR1 MDHEN, CDR2 SYDVKM.

V usage is TRBV28 and J usage is TRBJ2-7; a possible D gene is TRBD2 (5 bases). The TCR was taken from a woman in her sixties or seventies with non-small cell lung cancer. Sequencing was performed on lung tumor tissue. The CDR3 sequence is CASSRRVGVGEQYF. As DNA, the CDR3 is TGTGCCAGCAGCCGGCGAGTGGGAGTAGGTGAGCAGTACTTC.